The T cell receptor (beta chain) under discussion was sequenced for a study of blood T cell repertoires in COVID-19 (dated by TCRdb to about 2020). For context, the study as a whole: Collaborator samples came from the United States, Italy and Spain and covered acute and convalescent phases of COVID-19. Sample metadata almost always included a de-identified subject ID, COVID-19 status, age in years and sex. The prospective study material was composed of cDNA or gDNA derived from T cells, B-cell-depleted T cells, or PBMCs. HLA class I and class II types, where available, came from metadata supplied by the sample provider rather than from assay-based typing. Samples came from the ongoing ImmuneRACE study (first 160 participants) plus 1,254 subjects from 6 global collaborators. Subjects who had been exposed to COVID-19, were actively infected with it, or had recovered from it provided the deeply sampled blood TCRbeta repertoires that made up the dataset. The repertoires were released in a freely available public database intended as a resource for research on the immune response to SARS-CoV-2. Results the study describes overall, beyond this receptor: How much clinical and demographic metadata was included differed by source and by participant, and the metadata was provided uncurated.

The collaborating institutions used their own protocols to collect whole blood in K2EDTA tubes. Collaborator samples were shipped for TCRbeta analysis as frozen whole blood, isolated PBMCs, or DNA extracted from either sample type. For this clone: This receptor's antigen is unknown. Base qualities are not recorded, but no much larger clone differs from it by a single base.

V gives up 0 bases and J gives up 3 bases, and the segment between their germline ends measures 2 bases. The germline V gene (reference sequence) provides CDR1 LGHDT and CDR2 YNNKEL. The CDR3 has 12 amino acids, counting the end cysteine and phenylalanine. Here the CDR3 DNA is all that survives: 36 bases in frame from base 1. TCRbeta CDR3 regions were amplified from genomic DNA using the immunoSEQ Assay, a bias-controlled multiplex PCR. The study's processing was this. The number of nucleated cells in each sample was estimated by amplification of reference gene primers within the assay. Sequence reads were collapsed and filtered to measure the absolute abundance of every unique TCRbeta CDR3 rearrangement. For each sample, productive Simpson clonality was calculated by taking the square root of Simpson's diversity index across productive rearrangements. Held by TCRdb, this immuneACCESS table contains in-frame sequences only and omits some clones. Under half of the omission traces to an unresolved V gene where checked; the cause of the rest is unknown. V, J and clone size are those of that table, while D and trimming were read from the DNA. For this sample there are about 67,000 clones; 87% appear just once. 7% to 10% of the sample goes to the ten largest clones.

The TCR comes from a man over 45 with active COVID-19. Sequenced sample: peripheral blood. The chain joins TRBV3-1 (or the pseudogene TRBV3-2) to TRBJ2-5; the D segment cannot be called with confidence. CDR3 loop: CASSQDKETQYF. At the DNA level, the sequence is TGTGCCAGCAGCCAAGATAAAGAGACCCAGTACTTC.